The 9 T cell receptor beta chains below come from one sample, sequenced in a study of cytomegalovirus exposure and HLA in healthy donors (dated by TCRdb to the late 2010s). Libraries were prepared through the immunoSEQ multiplex PCR assay. A mixture of 60 forward primers for TCR Vbeta segments and 13 reverse primers for TCR Jbeta segments was used in the multiplex PCR. As stored in TCRdb, this immuneACCESS dataset retains in-frame rearrangements with V and J assigned. A fraction of the clones does not appear; measured against another copy, unresolved V genes explain less than half of the discrepancy, and the remainder lacks a known reason. This sample is represented by about 140,000 clones; roughly 87% of them were singletons. Around 0.5% of the sample is held by the ten biggest clonotypes. The sequenced sample consisted of PBMCs. The receptors were sampled from a woman aged 40 to 50 in good health and CMV-seronegative.

V gene TRBV7-9 combines with J gene TRBJ1-5; 9 nucleotides match TRBD1. The V segment lost 8 bases and the J segment 4 bases; nucleotides outside the gene matches: 9. There are 15 residues in the CDR3. The germline V gene encodes CDR1 SEHNR and CDR2 FQNEAQ (reference sequence). The CDR3 bases are TGTGCCAGCGGCGCCGGGACAGGGAATAATCAGCCCCAGCATTTT. Protein product: CASGAGTGNNQPQHF.

J is TRBJ2-5 and V is TRBV4-2; 12 bases fit TRBD2. Per the germline V gene, CDR1 is LGHNA and CDR2 is YNFKEQ. V lost 0 bases, J lost 2 bases, and 1 base stayed unmatched. The CDR3 has 16 residues. CDR3 DNA sequence: TGTGCCAGCAGCCAAGAACTAGCGGGAGGACAAGAGACCCAGTACTTC. Its protein is CASSQELAGGQETQYF.

V and J are TRBV2 and TRBJ2-5, with 8 nucleotides matching TRBD2. The germline CDR1 and CDR2 sequences are SNHLY and FYNNEI. The CDR3 loop spans 15 amino acids. After removal of 6 bases from V and 3 bases from J, the junction contained 9 bases not matched to a gene. CDR3 DNA sequence: TGTGCCAGCAGATTTCAAACTAGCGGAGAAGAGACCCAGTACTTC. Its translation is CASRFQTSGEETQYF.

The chain has TRBV6-4 and TRBJ2-2; 7 nucleotides agree with TRBD1. CDR1 is MRHNA, CDR2 SNTAGT, per germline. The ends lost 4 bases at V and 1 base at J; junction bases unmatched: 3. The CDR3 is 15 amino acids. The CDR3: CASSARTGNTGELFF. CDR3 coding DNA: TGTGCCAGCAGTGCCAGGACAGGGAACACCGGGGAGCTGTTTTTT.

CDR3: CASSFAGTGPNEQFF. The CDR3 DNA sequence: TGCGCCAGCAGCTTCGCCGGGACAGGGCCCAATGAGCAGTTCTTC. The gene calls are TRBV5-1 and TRBJ2-1, with 9 nucleotides matching TRBD1. The CDR3 has 15 residues. Germline CDR1 reads SGHRS; CDR2 reads YFSETQ. V trimming: 2 bases; J trimming: 6 bases; junction bases outside the gene matches: 6. Full variable domain (missing parts from reference TRBV5-1 and TRBJ2-1): KAGVTQTPRYLIKTRGQQVTLSCSPISGHRSVSWYQQTPGQGLQFLFEYFSETQRNKGNFPGRFSGRQFSNSRSEMNVSTLELGDSALYLCASSFAGTGPNEQFFGPGTRLTVL.

This clone was observed a handful of times. The chain has TRBV2 and TRBJ2-3, with D uncertain. The CDR3 has 12 residues. Trimming removed 9 bases from V and 5 bases from J, with 12 bases in between. The germline CDR1 and CDR2 sequences are SNHLY and FYNNEI. CDR3 nucleotide sequence: TGTGCCAGTCGGAGCTCCGTAGATACGCAGTATTTT. Protein sequence: CASRSSVDTQYF.

This rearrangement joins TRBV28 to TRBJ2-5; D gene ambiguous. Matching the DNA end better, TRBJ2-7 makes the J call doubtful. The CDR3 loop spans 11 amino acids. Germline V gene sequence: CDR1 MDHEN, CDR2 SYDVKM. The CDR3 DNA is TGTGCCAGCAGTTCCCCCTACGAGCAGTACTTC. Translated: CASSSPYEQYF.

The CDR3 is CASSLEYSIYNEQFF. CDR3 nucleotides: TGTGCCAGCAGCTTAGAATATAGCATCTACAATGAGCAGTTCTTC. The V and J genes are TRBV11-3 and TRBJ2-1, with no clear D. Germline CDR1 is SGHNT and CDR2 is YENEEA. Deletions cut 0 bases from V and 3 bases from J, with 9 bases between. The CDR3 contains 15 residues.

In regard to this clone: Relative to the germline gene, one junction end is altered; a read error may explain this. The rearrangement links TRBV6-5 to TRBJ2-2; maybe TRBD2 (6 bases). Germline assignment: CDR1 MNHEY and CDR2 SVGAGI. This CDR3 spans 14 amino acids. The CDR3 DNA follows: TGTGCCAGCAGTTACCGCGGGAACGCCGGGGAGCTGTTTTTT. This sequence encodes CASSYRGNAGELFF.